This T cell receptor beta chain was recovered during a study of spatial heterogeneity in lung cancer. Background on the study: Donors were 72 untreated early-stage non-small cell lung cancer patients. The average appearance count of each unique TCR and UMI combination in raw reads was more than ten. Study outcomes and limitations: In blood, ubiquitous expanded tumor TCRs appeared more at resection than follow-up.

This clonotype has only one observation. Antigen: not known. Germline assignment: CDR1 LNHDA and CDR2 SQIVND (reference sequence). The CDR3 loop spans 15 amino acids. With 4 bases removed from V and 1 base from J, the gap between germline ends came to 12 bases. Time point of the sample: blood at routine non-recurrence follow-up after resection. Frozen PBMC, nontumor lung or tumor provided whole RNA, which was sequenced unsorted. TCRdb passed the 5' RACE reads through MiXCR, listing each CDR3 protein once. The top ten clones hold about a fifth of a sample with more than 75,000 distinct CDR3 sequences, roughly a fifth of them seen once.

This chain links TRBV19 with TRBJ2-3; TRBD2 is a possible D gene (6 bases). The source material was PBMCs, sampled at follow-up. The TCR comes from a male donor with early-stage non-small cell lung cancer. CDR3 protein: CASSTTGRRTDTQYF. The CDR3 DNA reads as TGTGCCAGTAGTACAACCGGGAGACGCACAGATACGCAGTATTTT.